Listed below are T cell receptor beta chains from one sample, sequenced in a study of T cell changes during pregnancy in multiple sclerosis. Generated by immunoSEQ multiplex PCR, the TCRdb table keeps only in-frame clones and is missing some. Altogether tens of thousands of clones are present, 95% to 97% being singletons, with the ten largest covering 2% to 2.5%. The sample in question was CD8+ T cells from peripheral blood mononuclear cells, obtained after pregnancy. The receptors were sampled from a female donor with multiple sclerosis, enrolled in a pregnancy study. The CDR3 runs from the conserved cysteine through the conserved F or W. Fields, in order: D gene, J gene, V gene, clone size, CDR3 DNA, CDR3 protein. D genes are given only for firm matches. Expanded clones get a size class; other rows say once, few or many, or leave the size out.

d_call: NA
j_call: TRBJ1-5
v_call: TRBV19
clone_size: NA
cdr3_nt: TGTGCCAGTACATGGGGTACTAGGAGCAATCAGCCCCAGCATTTT
cdr3_aa: CASTWGTRSNQPQHF

d_call: NA
j_call: TRBJ1-5
v_call: TRBV6-4
clone_size: NA
cdr3_nt: TGTGCCAGCAGCCGACAGGTTGGACAGCCCCAGCATTTT
cdr3_aa: CASSRQVGQPQHF

d_call: NA
j_call: TRBJ1-1
v_call: TRBV7-9
clone_size: NA
cdr3_nt: TGTGCCAGCAGCCCATCCGGGACACGCTTCGTAGTAGGTTTCTTT
cdr3_aa: CASSPSGTRFVVGFF

d_call: NA
j_call: TRBJ2-7
v_call: TRBV7-8
clone_size: NA
cdr3_nt: TGTGCCAGCAGCATCTCCGGGAAAGACTACGAGCAGTACTTC
cdr3_aa: CASSISGKDYEQYF

d_call: TRBD2
j_call: TRBJ2-1
v_call: TRBV28
clone_size: NA
cdr3_nt: TGTGCCAGCAGTTTACCCCCACTAGCGGAGGGGAACAATGAGCAGTTCTTC
cdr3_aa: CASSLPPLAEGNNEQFF

d_call: TRBD1
j_call: TRBJ1-5
v_call: TRBV5-4
clone_size: NA
cdr3_nt: TGTGCCAGCCCCTCCAACCCCCGGGACAGGAGCAATCAGCCCCAGCATTTT
cdr3_aa: CASPSNPRDRSNQPQHF

d_call: TRBD1
j_call: TRBJ2-5
v_call: TRBV7-2
clone_size: NA
cdr3_nt: TGTGCCAGCAGCTTACCATTCGACAGGGGGCAAGAGACCCAGTACTTC
cdr3_aa: CASSLPFDRGQETQYF

d_call: TRBD1
j_call: TRBJ1-2
v_call: TRBV7-3
clone_size: NA
cdr3_nt: TGTGCCAGCAGCTCCGGACAGGGCCCCTACACCTTC
cdr3_aa: CASSSGQGPYTF

d_call: NA
j_call: TRBJ2-3
v_call: TRBV7-9
clone_size: NA
cdr3_nt: TGTGCCAGCAGCCTCATGGACTACACAGATACGCAGTATTTT
cdr3_aa: CASSLMDYTDTQYF

d_call: NA
j_call: TRBJ1-2
v_call: TRBV7-9
clone_size: NA
cdr3_nt: TGTGCCAGCAGCTCCCAGGACTGGAAACTGGACTATGGCTACACCTTC
cdr3_aa: CASSSQDWKLDYGYTF

d_call: NA
j_call: TRBJ2-6
v_call: TRBV9
clone_size: NA
cdr3_nt: TGTGCCAGCAGCGTAAACCAGGGGTACGGGGCCAACGTCCTGACTTTC
cdr3_aa: CASSVNQGYGANVLTF

d_call: NA
j_call: TRBJ2-7
v_call: TRBV7-2
clone_size: NA
cdr3_nt: TGTGCCAGCAGCTTAGGACCCCAGGGCTACGAGCAGTACTTC
cdr3_aa: CASSLGPQGYEQYF

d_call: NA
j_call: TRBJ1-3
v_call: TRBV27
clone_size: NA
cdr3_nt: TGTGCCAGCAGTTTAAGGGGGAGAGGAAACACCATATATTTT
cdr3_aa: CASSLRGRGNTIYF

d_call: TRBD1
j_call: TRBJ1-1
v_call: TRBV14
clone_size: NA
cdr3_nt: TGTGCCAGCAGCCAAGATCCGGGACAGGCGGACACTGAAGCTTTCTTT
cdr3_aa: CASSQDPGQADTEAFF

d_call: TRBD1
j_call: TRBJ2-2
v_call: TRBV28
clone_size: NA
cdr3_nt: TGTGCCAGCAGTTTTAGGGGGCTTCACGGGGAGCTGTTTTTT
cdr3_aa: CASSFRGLHGELFF

d_call: TRBD1
j_call: TRBJ1-1
v_call: TRBV19
clone_size: NA
cdr3_nt: TGTGCCAGTAGTATAGGCTCTAGGGGGCAGGGTGAAGCTTTCTTT
cdr3_aa: CASSIGSRGQGEAFF

d_call: TRBD1
j_call: TRBJ1-1
v_call: TRBV27
clone_size: NA
cdr3_nt: TGTGCCAGCAGGACAGGGGCGTACACTGAAGCTTTCTTT
cdr3_aa: CASRTGAYTEAFF

d_call: TRBD1
j_call: TRBJ1-2
v_call: TRBV19
clone_size: NA
cdr3_nt: TGTGCCAGTAGTCCAAGGACAGGGCTTGTCTATGGCTACACCTTC
cdr3_aa: CASSPRTGLVYGYTF

d_call: TRBD1
j_call: TRBJ2-5
v_call: TRBV28
clone_size: NA
cdr3_nt: TGTGCCAGCAGCTCATTTTTCCTTGGGACAGCCCCCCGGGAGACCCAGTACTTC
cdr3_aa: CASSSFFLGTAPRETQYF

d_call: NA
j_call: TRBJ2-4
v_call: TRBV28
clone_size: NA
cdr3_nt: TGTGCCAGCAGCCTACGGGACAAAAACATTCAGTACTTC
cdr3_aa: CASSLRDKNIQYF

d_call: NA
j_call: TRBJ2-1
v_call: TRBV13
clone_size: NA
cdr3_nt: TGTGCCAGCAGCTTAGACCGAGGTGAGCAGTTCTTC
cdr3_aa: CASSLDRGEQFF

d_call: NA
j_call: TRBJ2-1
v_call: TRBV28
clone_size: once
cdr3_nt: TGTGCCAGCAGAAAGGACTTCAATGAGCAGTTCTTC
cdr3_aa: CASRKDFNEQFF

d_call: NA
j_call: TRBJ1-6
v_call: TRBV25-1
clone_size: NA
cdr3_nt: TGTGCCAGCAGTGAAAGTGGACTTTGGGGTTCACCCCTCCACTTT
cdr3_aa: CASSESGLWGSPLHF

d_call: NA
j_call: TRBJ1-1
v_call: TRBV5-6
clone_size: NA
cdr3_nt: TGTGCCAGCAGCTTGGGCGGGGGCGGGAGTGAAGCTTTCTTT
cdr3_aa: CASSLGGGGSEAFF

d_call: TRBD1
j_call: TRBJ1-2
v_call: TRBV5-4
clone_size: NA
cdr3_nt: TGTGCCACAGACAGGGGAGTGAGCGGCTACACCTTC
cdr3_aa: CATDRGVSGYTF

d_call: NA
j_call: TRBJ1-5
v_call: TRBV27
clone_size: NA
cdr3_nt: TGTGCCAGCACCCTAAGGGCAGGGGCACAGCCCCAGCATTTT
cdr3_aa: CASTLRAGAQPQHF

d_call: TRBD1
j_call: TRBJ2-7
v_call: TRBV6-1
clone_size: NA
cdr3_nt: TGTGCCAGCAGTGGAGTAGCCGGGACAGGAGCCTACGAGCAGTACTTC
cdr3_aa: CASSGVAGTGAYEQYF

d_call: NA
j_call: TRBJ2-1
v_call: TRBV6-5
clone_size: NA
cdr3_nt: TGTGCCAGCAGTTCAACCCAGGGCTCCTACAATGAGCAGTTCTTC
cdr3_aa: CASSSTQGSYNEQFF

d_call: TRBD1
j_call: TRBJ2-7
v_call: TRBV4-1
clone_size: NA
cdr3_nt: TGCGCCAGCAGCTTAATAGACAGGGGATCCTACGAGCAGTACTTC
cdr3_aa: CASSLIDRGSYEQYF

d_call: TRBD2
j_call: TRBJ2-3
v_call: TRBV28
clone_size: NA
cdr3_nt: TGTGCCAGCAGTACACTAGCGGGAGCTGGCACAGATACGCAGTATTTT
cdr3_aa: CASSTLAGAGTDTQYF

d_call: NA
j_call: TRBJ2-5
v_call: TRBV4-1
clone_size: NA
cdr3_nt: TGCGCCAGCAGCCAAGGGTTCCAGGGGACCCAAGAGACCCAGTACTTC
cdr3_aa: CASSQGFQGTQETQYF

d_call: TRBD2
j_call: TRBJ2-3
v_call: TRBV6-6
clone_size: NA
cdr3_nt: TGTGCCAGCAGCCTCGGACTAGCGGACCTGGCGGATACGCAGTATTTT
cdr3_aa: CASSLGLADLADTQYF

d_call: TRBD1
j_call: TRBJ1-6
v_call: TRBV30
clone_size: NA
cdr3_nt: TGTGCCTGGAGCGGGACAGGGGGCTCACCCCTCCACTTT
cdr3_aa: CAWSGTGGSPLHF

d_call: TRBD1
j_call: TRBJ1-2
v_call: TRBV6-5
clone_size: NA
cdr3_nt: TGTGCCAGCAGTTACGGCACAGGGGAAGGCTACACCTTC
cdr3_aa: CASSYGTGEGYTF

d_call: TRBD1
j_call: TRBJ2-2
v_call: TRBV9
clone_size: NA
cdr3_nt: TGTGCCAGCAGCGCCCGGGACAGGGGAACCGGGGAGCTGTTTTTT
cdr3_aa: CASSARDRGTGELFF

d_call: NA
j_call: TRBJ2-3
v_call: TRBV10-3
clone_size: NA
cdr3_nt: TGTGCCATCAGGGAGGGAGAGATCACAGATACGCAGTATTTT
cdr3_aa: CAIREGEITDTQYF

d_call: NA
j_call: TRBJ2-1
v_call: TRBV7-3
clone_size: NA
cdr3_nt: TGTGCCAGCAGCCTAGACCAGACGGCTGCAAACAATGAGCAGTTCTTC
cdr3_aa: CASSLDQTAANNEQFF

d_call: NA
j_call: TRBJ2-7
v_call: TRBV2
clone_size: once
cdr3_nt: TGTGCCAGCAGTGGGGGGCAGGGCAGGTACGAGCAGTACTTC
cdr3_aa: CASSGGQGRYEQYF

d_call: TRBD1
j_call: TRBJ1-1
v_call: TRBV6-1
clone_size: NA
cdr3_nt: TGTGCCAGCAGGGACAGGGTCTGGACTGAAGCTTTCTTT
cdr3_aa: CASRDRVWTEAFF

d_call: TRBD2
j_call: TRBJ2-3
v_call: TRBV7-9
clone_size: medium-sized
cdr3_nt: TGTGCCAGCAGCCCCAGGACTAGCGGGAGAGACAGCACAGATACGCAGTATTTT
cdr3_aa: CASSPRTSGRDSTDTQYF

d_call: NA
j_call: TRBJ2-1
v_call: TRBV4-3
clone_size: NA
cdr3_nt: TGCGCCAGCAGCCAATTCGTCCACAATGAGCAGTTCTTC
cdr3_aa: CASSQFVHNEQFF

d_call: TRBD2
j_call: TRBJ2-7
v_call: TRBV30
clone_size: NA
cdr3_nt: TGTGCCTGGAGAACGACCACTAGCGGGAGGGCCTACGAGCAGTACTTC
cdr3_aa: CAWRTTTSGRAYEQYF

d_call: TRBD1
j_call: TRBJ2-7
v_call: TRBV28
clone_size: NA
cdr3_nt: TGTGCCAGCAGTTCAGGACAGGGAGTATACGAGCAGTACTTC
cdr3_aa: CASSSGQGVYEQYF

d_call: TRBD1
j_call: TRBJ1-4
v_call: TRBV28
clone_size: NA
cdr3_nt: TGTGCCAGCAGTCTACCTCTTCAACTCGGACAGGGCCTTAATGAAAAACTGTTTTTT
cdr3_aa: CASSLPLQLGQGLNEKLFF

d_call: NA
j_call: TRBJ1-1
v_call: TRBV6-6
clone_size: NA
cdr3_nt: TGTGCCAGCAGTTACAAAGGGGGCACTGAAGCTTTCTTT
cdr3_aa: CASSYKGGTEAFF

d_call: TRBD2
j_call: TRBJ2-1
v_call: TRBV4-2
clone_size: NA
cdr3_nt: TGTGCCAGCAGCACACTAGCGGACAATGAGCAGTTCTTC
cdr3_aa: CASSTLADNEQFF

d_call: TRBD1
j_call: TRBJ2-7
v_call: TRBV7-3
clone_size: NA
cdr3_nt: TGTGCCAGCAGCCCCGGACAGGGGTTTTCCTACGAGCAGTACTTC
cdr3_aa: CASSPGQGFSYEQYF

d_call: TRBD2
j_call: TRBJ2-1
v_call: TRBV28
clone_size: NA
cdr3_nt: TGTGCCAGCAGCTGGGGGGGTTCCAATGAGCAGTTCTTC
cdr3_aa: CASSWGGSNEQFF

d_call: TRBD1
j_call: TRBJ2-2
v_call: TRBV4-2
clone_size: NA
cdr3_nt: TGTGCCAGCAGCCAAACAGGGGACAAAAATGGGGGGGAGCTGTTTTTT
cdr3_aa: CASSQTGDKNGGELFF

d_call: NA
j_call: TRBJ2-1
v_call: TRBV29-1
clone_size: once
cdr3_nt: TGCAGCGCCGGGGGAACTTCCTACAATGAGCAGTTCTTC
cdr3_aa: CSAGGTSYNEQFF